Below are 11 T cell receptor beta chains sequenced from a single sample in a study of long-term antiretroviral therapy in people with HIV (dated by TCRdb to the early 2020s). The immunoSEQ hsTCRB v3.0 assay was used at survey level resolution to sequence the TRB variable region. In its TCRdb copy, this immuneACCESS table keeps in-frame sequences only and misses some clones. Where compared with another copy, unresolved V genes explain less than half of these, and the others have no known cause. Present in this sample are about 43,000 clones, 86% of which were seen just once. Of the sample, approximately 5% falls within the top ten clones. This material consisted of unsorted PBMCs, taken 0.1 years before starting antiretroviral therapy. These receptor sequences come from a woman aged 50 to 60 with HIV.

V and J are TRBV19 and TRBJ1-1; D gene unclear. Germline CDR1 LNHDA, CDR2 SQIVND (reference sequence). This CDR3 region has 14 residues. V was trimmed by 3 bases and J by 0 bases, leaving 8 bases between them. Here the CDR3 DNA reads TGTGCCAGTAGTATGATGGCCCTGAACACTGAAGCTTTCTTT. It is translated as CASSMMALNTEAFF.

The rearrangement links TRBV11-2 to TRBJ2-1; D assignment may be TRBD1 or TRBD2 (6 bases each). V lost 6 bases, J lost 3 bases, and 12 bases lay in between. The CDR3 length is 14 residues. The germline gives CDR1 SGHAT, CDR2 FQNNGV. CDR3 sequence: CASSRGALYNEQFF. The CDR3 DNA follows: TGTGCCAGCAGTAGGGGGGCCCTCTACAATGAGCAGTTCTTC.

The gene calls are TRBV19 and TRBJ2-5; D not certain. The V and J ends lost 6 bases and 2 bases respectively, with 10 bases between them. The CDR3 runs 13 residues. The germline V gene has CDR1 LNHDA and CDR2 SQIVND (reference sequence). The CDR3 sequence is CASSYKSQETQYF. In DNA form, the CDR3 reads TGTGCCAGTAGCTACAAGTCTCAAGAGACCCAGTACTTC.

This chain links TRBV2 with TRBJ2-3, with TRBD2 as a possible D gene (6 bases). Germline CDR1 reads SNHLY; CDR2 reads FYNNEI. There are 13 residues in the CDR3. The CDR3 DNA follows: TGTGGCAGTCAGGAGGGGAGCACAGATACGCAGTATTTT. Protein sequence: CGSQEGSTDTQYF.

This chain connects TRBV5-4 to TRBJ1-1; D possibly corresponds to TRBD1 (6 bases). The CDR3 runs 15 residues. V was cut by 3 bases and J by 0 bases, with 12 bases left in between. The V gene's germline CDR1 is SGHNT and CDR2 YYREEE (reference sequence). The CDR3 loop reads CASSSQQGMNTEAFF. The CDR3 bases are TGTGCCAGCAGCTCACAACAGGGTATGAACACTGAAGCTTTCTTT.

The chain joins TRBV15 to TRBJ2-2; 11 nucleotides line up with TRBD2. V shed 0 bases and J 9 bases; nucleotides not matched to a gene: 3. The germline V gene has CDR1 LNHNV and CDR2 YYDKDF (reference sequence). CDR3 length equals 15 residues. The chain's CDR3 is CATSRDSGGDRELFF. The CDR3 coding sequence is TGTGCCACCAGCAGAGATAGCGGGGGGGATCGGGAGCTGTTTTTT.

In this sample, this clone turned up a few times. J is TRBJ1-1 and V is TRBV6-5; 7 bases line up with TRBD1. Germline V lookup: CDR1 MNHEY, CDR2 SVGAGI. This CDR3 has 13 amino acids. V lost 6 bases, J lost 0 bases, and 1 base stayed unmatched. CDR3 protein: CASRGTVNTEAFF. CDR3 DNA: TGTGCCAGCAGGGGGACAGTGAACACTGAAGCTTTCTTT.

The V call is TRBV6-1, the J call TRBJ1-3; D gene ambiguous. Trimming removed 1 base at V and 0 bases at J, with 10 bases between. CDR1 MNHNS and CDR2 SASEGT come from the germline V gene. CDR3 length equals 16 residues. In DNA, the CDR3 is TGTGCCAGCAGTGAAGTTAGACGTCTCTCTGGAAACACCATATATTTT. This translates into CASSEVRRLSGNTIYF.

This chain connects TRBV9 to TRBJ1-2; D may be TRBD1 (6 bases). Trimming cost V 4 bases and J 4 bases, with 20 bases left between them. The CDR3 totals 16 residues. Germline CDR1 reads SGDLS; CDR2 reads YYNGEE. The CDR3 reads CASSPRTGGLSYGYTF. CDR3 sequence (DNA): TGTGCCAGCAGCCCTCGTACGGGGGGGCTCAGCTATGGCTACACCTTC.

The chain links TRBV7-6 to TRBJ2-7; no clear D gene. Germline V gives CDR1 SGHVS, CDR2 FNYEAQ. Trimming cost V 6 bases and J 1 base, with 7 bases left between them. The CDR3 covers 12 residues. The CDR3 DNA reads as TGTGCCAGCAGTGGCGGATCCTACGAGCAGTACTTC. Translated: CASSGGSYEQYF.

The V gene is TRBV25-1, the J gene TRBJ2-3; 7 bases agree with TRBD2. The ends lost 5 bases at V and 4 bases at J; junction bases unmatched: 6. Germline CDR1 reads MGHDK; CDR2 reads SYGVNS. The CDR3 runs 14 residues. CDR3 sequence reads: CASSPGLVADTQYF. The DNA of the CDR3 is TGTGCCAGCAGTCCCGGACTAGTCGCAGATACGCAGTATTTT.